Below are 27 T cell receptor beta chains sequenced from a single sample in a study of blood T cell repertoires in COVID-19. Sequenced by immunoSEQ multiplex PCR; TCRdb stores in-frame clones only, minus some. The repertoire holds about 120,000 clones, with 85% as singletons. Input material: peripheral blood. The receptors stem from a man aged 80 or over with acute or convalescent COVID-19.

V usage is TRBV18 and J usage is TRBJ2-3, with 13 bases identical to TRBD2. The germline gives CDR1 KGHSH, CDR2 LQKENI. This CDR3 is 17 amino acids long. After removal of 4 bases from V and 4 bases from J, the junction contained 8 bases not matched to a gene. CDR3 in DNA: TGTGCCAGCTCACTAACCCCGGGACTAGCGGGGCCAGATACGCAGTATTTT. Translated: CASSLTPGLAGPDTQYF.

This clone was picked up one time. This rearrangement joins TRBV5-6 to TRBJ2-4, with TRBD2 as a possible D gene (5 bases). The germline V gene encodes CDR1 SGHDT and CDR2 YYEEEE. The CDR3 is made up of 16 amino acids. The ends were cut back, 0 bases at V and 2 bases at J, with 12 bases in the middle. The chain's CDR3 is CASSLAPLGPKNIQYF. In nucleotides, the CDR3 is TGTGCCAGCAGCTTGGCGCCACTAGGGCCCAAAAACATTCAGTACTTC.

A word on this clone: The identical CDR3 is also encoded by other nucleotide sequences in the sample. The V call is TRBV28, the J call TRBJ1-2, with a tentative D call TRBD1 (5 bases). Trimming removed 3 bases from V and 3 bases from J, with 8 bases in between. The CDR3 totals 13 residues. Germline CDR1 MDHEN, CDR2 SYDVKM. The CDR3 bases are TGTGCCAGCAGTTTGGGGGGAGACTATGGCTACACCTTC. This translates into CASSLGGDYGYTF.

The table lists this clone with a count of one. The J gene is TRBJ1-2, the V gene TRBV5-4, with TRBD1 identical over 9 bases. Germline V lookup: CDR1 SGHNT, CDR2 YYREEE (reference sequence). V dropped 6 bases and J dropped 1; count of bases not matched to a gene: 7. The CDR3 runs to 15 residues. CDR3 bases: TGTGCCAGCACTGGCAGGACAGGGGATAACTATGGCTACACCTTC. Translation gives CASTGRTGDNYGYTF.

V gene TRBV5-1 combines with J gene TRBJ1-5, with D maybe TRBD1 (5 bases). Germline lookup yields CDR1 SGHRS and CDR2 YFSETQ. Trimming shortened V by 4 bases and J by 7 bases, and 18 bases separated the two germline ends. The CDR3 sequence is 15 residues long. Here the CDR3 DNA reads TGCGCCAGCAGCCTCGATCCGAATCAGGGACAGCCCCAGCATTTT. Its protein is CASSLDPNQGQPQHF.

Written as DNA, the CDR3 is TGCGCCAGCAGCACCGGACTAGCAGGAGAGACCCAGTACTTC. It codes for CASSTGLAGETQYF. The chain is built from TRBV5-1 and TRBJ2-5; 8 bases fit TRBD2. This CDR3 is 14 amino acids long. Unmatched junction bases numbered 6, after V lost 4 bases and J lost 4 bases. Germline values: CDR1 SGHRS, CDR2 YFSETQ.

The chain employs TRBV5-4 and TRBJ2-2, with 8 bases fitting TRBD2. Germline V lookup: CDR1 SGHNT, CDR2 YYREEE (reference sequence). V was clipped by 9 bases and J by 6 bases; unmatched bases: 10. CDR3 size: 14 residues. In DNA, the CDR3 is TGTGCCACCGAACGGCGGGGGGTCTCCGGGGAGCTGTTTTTT. Amino acid sequence: CATERRGVSGELFF.

This chain connects TRBV10-3 to TRBJ1-4; TRBD1 might be the D (6 bases). Germline V CDR1 and CDR2: ENHRY, SYGVKD. V was cut by 10 bases and J by 4 bases, with 13 bases left in between. The CDR3 contains 13 residues. CDR3 region: CASTVGGNEKLFF. In nucleotides, the CDR3 is TGTGCCAGCACGGTAGGGGGTAATGAAAAACTGTTTTTT.

The gene calls are TRBV14 and TRBJ2-2, with 7 bases fitting TRBD1. Germline V lookup: CDR1 SGHDN, CDR2 FVKESK. Trimming cost V 4 bases and J 5 bases; bases outside gene matches: 1. This CDR3 region has 13 residues. CDR3 in DNA: TGTGCCAGCAGCCCGACAGGGACCGGGGAGCTGTTTTTT. It is translated as CASSPTGTGELFF.

This clone was counted a few times. The rearrangement joins TRBV28 to TRBJ1-1; 7 bases agree with TRBD1. CDR3 size: 15 residues. Per the germline V gene, CDR1 is MDHEN and CDR2 is SYDVKM. With V trimmed by 5 bases and J by 7 bases, 13 bases remained unmatched. The CDR3 bases are TGTGCCAGCAGTACGCTGGGAAGGACAGGTTTTGAAGCTTTCTTT. Protein product: CASSTLGRTGFEAFF.

The V and J genes are TRBV5-6 and TRBJ2-3, with 7 bases fitting TRBD1. The CDR3 sequence is 16 residues long. Per germline, CDR1 SGHDT and CDR2 YYEEEE. V was pared by 2 bases and J by 0 bases, with 6 bases of the junction left unmatched. Here the CDR3 reads CASSLRQGPSTDTQYF. The CDR3 DNA is TGTGCCAGCAGCTTACGACAGGGACCTAGCACAGATACGCAGTATTTT.

The rearrangement joins TRBV28 to TRBJ1-1; the D is unclear. The CDR3 runs to 14 residues. Trimming pared 3 bases from V and 1 base from J, leaving 9 bases between. The germline gives CDR1 MDHEN, CDR2 SYDVKM. The CDR3 DNA is TGTGCCAGCAGTTTGGTCAGTCCGAACACTGAAGCTTTCTTT. Protein sequence: CASSLVSPNTEAFF.

V gene TRBV5-1 combines with J gene TRBJ1-2; 7 positions match TRBD1. CDR1 and CDR2 (germline): SGHRS, YFSETQ. The length of the CDR3 is 13 residues. V dropped 6 bases and J dropped 4; count of bases not matched to a gene: 6. The CDR3 DNA is TGCGCCAGCACCGAGACAGGGAGCTATGGCTACACCTTC. It is translated as CASTETGSYGYTF.

V is TRBV28 and J is TRBJ1-5; a weak D match, TRBD1 (5 bases). The germline V gene has CDR1 MDHEN and CDR2 SYDVKM. This CDR3 has 18 residues. V lost 6 bases to trimming and J lost 2 bases, with 23 bases between them. CDR3 nucleotide sequence: TGTGCCAGCAGCCCCCATGGGCGGGGGGGGACGCGCAATCAGCCCCAGCATTTT. Protein sequence: CASSPHGRGGTRNQPQHF.

This rearrangement joins TRBV9 to TRBJ1-2, with a possible D match to TRBD1 (6 bases). The CDR3 is 15 residues long. V dropped 3 bases and J dropped 5 bases, with 17 bases sitting between them. Per the germline V gene, CDR1 is SGDLS and CDR2 is YYNGEE. The CDR3 spells CASSADGQIHYGYTF. Written as DNA, the CDR3 is TGTGCCAGCAGCGCGGATGGACAGATACATTATGGCTACACCTTC.

The chain joins TRBV5-7 to TRBJ1-4; 8 positions agree with TRBD1. TRBV5-7 is flagged as an ORF with uncertain function. The CDR3 totals 18 residues. J was trimmed by 4 bases and V by 3 bases; bases with no gene match: 14. The CDR3 sequence: CASSSRDRSLEGNEKLFF. CDR3 bases: TGTGCCAGCAGCTCCCGGGACAGGAGTTTAGAGGGTAATGAAAAACTGTTTTTT.

This clone occurred a few times. The J gene is TRBJ2-2, the V gene TRBV9; 7 bases line up with TRBD1. The ends lost 3 bases at V and 2 bases at J; junction bases unmatched: 1. The CDR3 has 14 residues. The V gene's germline CDR1 is SGDLS and CDR2 YYNGEE. The CDR3 coding sequence is TGTGCCAGCAGCGGGACAGGAAACACCGGGGAGCTGTTTTTT. As protein: CASSGTGNTGELFF.

This rearrangement joins TRBV19 to TRBJ1-2, with 12 positions matching TRBD1. This CDR3 is built from 17 residues. Germline CDR1 and CDR2: LNHDA and SQIVND (reference sequence). Unmatched junction bases numbered 13, after V lost 5 bases and J lost 6 bases. CDR3 region: CASSPSGTGGPVDGYTF. The CDR3 DNA is TGTGCCAGTAGTCCCTCCGGGACAGGGGGCCCCGTTGATGGCTACACCTTC.

The chain carries TRBV5-1 and TRBJ2-1, with 9 bases aligning to TRBD2. V trimming: 4 bases; J trimming: 1 base; junction bases outside the gene matches: 3. Germline values: CDR1 SGHRS, CDR2 YFSETQ. The CDR3 length is 15 residues. The chain's CDR3 is CASSPSGVSYNEQFF. The CDR3 DNA reads TGCGCCAGCAGCCCTAGCGGGGTTTCCTACAATGAGCAGTTCTTC. Supplemented by reference TRBV5-1 and TRBJ2-1, the full variable domain reads KAGVTQTPRYLIKTRGQQVTLSCSPISGHRSVSWYQQTPGQGLQFLFEYFSETQRNKGNFPGRFSGRQFSNSRSEMNVSTLELGDSALYLCASSPSGVSYNEQFFGPGTRLTVL.

The chain joins TRBV5-1 to TRBJ2-1, with no clear D. The CDR3 spans 13 residues. V lost 4 bases and J lost 7, with 12 bases in between. Germline V gene data show CDR1 as SGHRS and CDR2 as YFSETQ. CDR3 nucleotide sequence: TGCGCCAGCAGCCCTGACATGTCAAATGAGCAGTTCTTC. Translated, it gives CASSPDMSNEQFF.

The chain has TRBV28 and TRBJ2-7, with a weak D call TRBD1 (5 bases). In germline, CDR1 is MDHEN, CDR2 SYDVKM. V shed 3 bases and J shed 6 bases, with 15 bases lying between them. This CDR3 has 14 amino acids. DNA for the CDR3: TGTGCCAGCAGTTTCCCCGGGCGAAGGGGCGAGCAGTACTTC. Protein product: CASSFPGRRGEQYF.

This clone was seen once. The chain has TRBV5-1 and TRBJ1-4, with a weak D call TRBD1 (6 bases). This CDR3 spans 14 amino acids. The germline V and J ends were trimmed by 4 bases and 5 bases, with 12 bases remaining between them. The germline gives CDR1 SGHRS, CDR2 YFSETQ. The CDR3: CASSTDRPNEKLFF. The CDR3 coding sequence is TGCGCCAGCAGCACCGACAGGCCCAATGAAAAACTGTTTTTT. Combining the CDR3 with reference TRBV5-1 and TRBJ1-4 gives the whole variable domain KAGVTQTPRYLIKTRGQQVTLSCSPISGHRSVSWYQQTPGQGLQFLFEYFSETQRNKGNFPGRFSGRQFSNSRSEMNVSTLELGDSALYLCASSTDRPNEKLFFGSGTQLSVL.

This chain joins TRBV19 and TRBJ2-2, with 7 bases lining up with TRBD1. The V gene's germline CDR1 is LNHDA and CDR2 SQIVND (reference sequence). The CDR3 sequence is 15 residues long. J lost 2 bases, V lost 1 base, and 1 base had no gene match. The CDR3: CASSIVGGNTGELFF. As DNA, the CDR3 is TGTGCCAGTAGTATAGTAGGGGGCAACACCGGGGAGCTGTTTTTT.

The rearrangement uses TRBV7-2 and TRBJ2-1; 10 positions agree with TRBD2. Germline CDR1 reads SGHTA; CDR2 reads FQGNSA. The CDR3 sequence is 17 residues long. Germline trimming cut 6 bases from V and 2 bases from J; bases unmatched to any gene: 10. The CDR3 DNA reads as TGTGCCAGCAGTTTGTACCCGGGACTAGCGACCTACAATGAGCAGTTCTTC. Its translation: CASSLYPGLATYNEQFF. The variable domain in full, with the rest retrieved from reference TRBV7-2 and TRBJ2-1, is GAGVSQSPSNKVTEKGKDVELRCDPISGHTALYWYRQSLGQGLEFLIYFQGNSAPDKSGLPSDRFSAERTGGSVSTLTIQRTQQEDSAVYLCASSLYPGLATYNEQFFGPGTRLTVL.

The V gene is TRBV5-4, the J gene TRBJ1-4; D gene ambiguous. CDR1 SGHNT and CDR2 YYREEE come from the germline V gene (reference sequence). The V end lost 3 bases, the J end lost 3 bases, and 24 bases lay between the germline ends. This CDR3 is 19 amino acids long. CDR3 sequence: CASSSFGAGSPEANEKLFF. In DNA, the CDR3 is TGTGCCAGCAGCTCCTTTGGAGCGGGCAGCCCGGAGGCTAATGAAAAACTGTTTTTT.

The J gene is TRBJ1-2, the V gene TRBV15; 9 nucleotides align to TRBD1. Germline CDR1 is LNHNV and CDR2 is YYDKDF (reference sequence). The CDR3 extends over 13 amino acids. J was trimmed by 4 bases and V by 3 bases; bases with no gene match: 0. CDR3 loop: CATSRDRGYGYTF. The CDR3, as DNA: TGTGCCACCAGCAGGGACAGGGGCTATGGCTACACCTTC. Filled out from reference TRBV15 and TRBJ1-2, the complete variable domain reads DAMVIQNPRYQVTQFGKPVTLSCSQTLNHNVMYWYQQKSSQAPKLLFHYYDKDFNNEADTPDNFQSRRPNTSFCFLDIRSPGLGDTAMYLCATSRDRGYGYTFGSGTRLTVV.

This sequence joins TRBV25-1 and TRBJ2-7; 11 bases are a match to TRBD2. This CDR3 spans 18 amino acids. V gave up 0 bases and J gave up 8 bases; unmatched junction bases: 15. The germline V gene has CDR1 MGHDK and CDR2 SYGVNS. For the CDR3, the DNA is TGTGCCAGCAGTGAATATAGCGCTAGCGGGGGGATTTCCAGAAAGCAGTACTTC. Its translation: CASSEYSASGGISRKQYF.